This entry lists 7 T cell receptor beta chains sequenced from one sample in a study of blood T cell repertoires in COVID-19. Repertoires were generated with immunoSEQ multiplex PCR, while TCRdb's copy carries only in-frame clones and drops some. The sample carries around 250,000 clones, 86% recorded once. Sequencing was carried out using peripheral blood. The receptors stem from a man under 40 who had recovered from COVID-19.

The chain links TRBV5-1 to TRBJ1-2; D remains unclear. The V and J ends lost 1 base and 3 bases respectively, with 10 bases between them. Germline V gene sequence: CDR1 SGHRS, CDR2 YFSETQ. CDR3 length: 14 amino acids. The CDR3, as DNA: TGCGCCAGCAGCTTGAACGGTGGTGACTATGGCTACACCTTC. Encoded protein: CASSLNGGDYGYTF.

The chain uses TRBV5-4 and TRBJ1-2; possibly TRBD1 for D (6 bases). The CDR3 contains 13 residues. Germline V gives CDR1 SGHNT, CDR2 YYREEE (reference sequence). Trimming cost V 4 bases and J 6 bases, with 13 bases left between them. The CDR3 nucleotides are TGTGCCAGCAGCCCCCCAGCAGGGGATGGCTACACCTTC. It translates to CASSPPAGDGYTF.

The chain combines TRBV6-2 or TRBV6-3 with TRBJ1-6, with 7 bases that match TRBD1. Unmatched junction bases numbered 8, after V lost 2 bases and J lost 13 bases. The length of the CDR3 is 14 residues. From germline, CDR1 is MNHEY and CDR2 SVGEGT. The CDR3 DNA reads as TGTGCCAGCAGTTACGCGACAGGGCTAGTGCCCCTCCACTTT. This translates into CASSYATGLVPLHF.

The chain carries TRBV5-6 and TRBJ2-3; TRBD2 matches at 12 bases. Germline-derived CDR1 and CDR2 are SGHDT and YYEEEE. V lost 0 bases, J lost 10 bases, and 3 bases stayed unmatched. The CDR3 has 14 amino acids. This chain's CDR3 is CASSLASGGVAQYF. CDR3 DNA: TGTGCCAGCAGCTTGGCTAGCGGGGGGGTAGCGCAGTATTTT.

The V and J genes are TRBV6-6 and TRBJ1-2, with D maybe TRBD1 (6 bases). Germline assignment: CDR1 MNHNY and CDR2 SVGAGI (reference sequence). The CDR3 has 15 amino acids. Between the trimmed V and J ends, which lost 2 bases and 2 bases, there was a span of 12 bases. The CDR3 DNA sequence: TGTGCCAGCAGTTACCGGCAAGGGGGAAACTATGGCTACACCTTC. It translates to CASSYRQGGNYGYTF.

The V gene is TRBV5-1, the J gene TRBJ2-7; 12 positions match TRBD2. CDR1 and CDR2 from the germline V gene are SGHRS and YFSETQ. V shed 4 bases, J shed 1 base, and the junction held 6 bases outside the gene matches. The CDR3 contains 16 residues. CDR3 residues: CASSPKTSGGSYEQYF. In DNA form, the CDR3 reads TGCGCCAGCAGCCCCAAGACTAGCGGGGGATCCTACGAGCAGTACTTC. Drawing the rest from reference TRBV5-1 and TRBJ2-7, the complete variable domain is KAGVTQTPRYLIKTRGQQVTLSCSPISGHRSVSWYQQTPGQGLQFLFEYFSETQRNKGNFPGRFSGRQFSNSRSEMNVSTLELGDSALYLCASSPKTSGGSYEQYFGPGTRLTVT.

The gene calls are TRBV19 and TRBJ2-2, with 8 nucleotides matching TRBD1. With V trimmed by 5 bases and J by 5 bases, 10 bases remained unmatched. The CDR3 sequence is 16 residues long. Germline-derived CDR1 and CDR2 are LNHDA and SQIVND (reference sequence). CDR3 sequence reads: CASSGFGQGSTGELFF. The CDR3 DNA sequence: TGTGCCAGTAGTGGTTTTGGACAGGGTTCAACCGGGGAGCTGTTTTTT.